This T cell receptor beta chain was profiled in a study of shared clonotypes between healthy human individuals. Study as a whole: Donors had three CD4 naive, three CD4 memory, two CD8 naive and one CD8 memory plate apiece.

Study-level points and caveats: When compared with the clonotypes that were shared by all four sorted-subset donors, the non-shared clonotypes turned out to have lower generation probabilities. As a rule, naive subsets had a larger estimated richness than memory subsets.

Trimming removed 6 bases at V and 10 bases at J, with 18 bases between. The CDR3 has 13 amino acids. Germline V gene data show CDR1 as MNHNY and CDR2 as SVGAGI (reference sequence). Naive CD8 cells lacked CD45RO and underwent positive selection for CCR7, leaving out terminally differentiated effector memory CD45RA+ cells. In the case of this clone: Its specificity is not known.

Per the original data handling: Junction-only sequences without quality scores came from ImmunoSEQ, so filtering differed. Here immunoSEQ multiplex PCR was the method, and the copy in TCRdb shows in-frame clones only, minus some. For V, J and clone size, that table is used; D and trimming come from the DNA. This table holds about 2.2 million clones, over 85% found once. The sample taken for sequencing was naive CD8+ T cells from PBMCs. The sequence came from a man aged 18-30 years in good health. Some clones in this sample may be carry-over from other donors' samples. This chain uses TRBV6-6 with TRBJ1-2; D possibly corresponds to TRBD1 (5 bases). The CDR3 sequence is CASSSTLTGDYTF. The DNA of the CDR3 is TGTGCCAGCAGCTCGACCCTTACGGGGGACTACACCTTC.